This T cell receptor (beta chain) was sequenced in a study of neoadjuvant anti-PD-1 for oral cavity cancer (dated by TCRdb to the early 2020s). For context, the study as a whole: Before undergoing curative-intent surgical resection, most patients got three to four biweekly nivolumab doses at 3 mg/kg. A fourth nivolumab dose was given around day 43 to patients without progression, and definitive surgical resection was performed in those patients on days 50-56. Responders were defined as patients with complete response, partial response or stable disease by RECIST 1.1; non-responders were defined as patients with progression. The parent correlative cohort included 11 to 13 patients, with an approximately 30% response rate. On the study overall, not on this receptor specifically: The TCR analyses had only three patients in each response group, and the authors called for validation in larger cohorts. A higher pretreatment blood Treg/Th17 ratio correlated with both higher pretreatment blood TCRbeta clonality and lower post-treatment tumor TCRbeta clonality. Within PBMCs, T cell clonality (Gini index) was significantly higher in non-responders than responders after neoadjuvant nivolumab.

For deep sequencing, PBMC libraries mostly used about 500 ng of input genomic DNA, with six replicates for each sample. TCRbeta libraries were prepared with the immunoSEQ hsTCRbeta kit according to the manufacturer's instructions. Sequencing of the completed libraries took place using an Illumina NovaSeq 6000 S4 flow cell after they had been pooled to roughly 2.9 nM. As for the authors' bioinformatics: The immunoSEQ Analyzer was used for raw data preprocessing and quality control. The analysis was limited to productive rearrangements, and each clonotype was defined by a unique CDR3 amino acid sequence. Repertoire clonality was estimated as the Gini-Simpson index, computed with the R package tcR. Gini indices were compared with Student's t test, and associations with tumor size change were assessed by Pearson correlation. TCRdb mirrors the immuneACCESS table, restricted to in-frame sequences. Some clones are absent from its copies; in checked studies, under half trace to an unresolved V gene, and the reason for the others is unknown. Clonal size and the V and J genes are those of that table, whereas D and trimming came from the DNA. The sample data list over 65,000 clones, and 85% to 90% of these were observed just once. Of the sample, 2.5% to 3% falls within the top ten clones.

As to this clone: The specificity of this receptor is unknown. No base qualities exist here, and no much larger clone lies one base off it.

CDR1 and CDR2 are read off the germline V gene as SQVTM and ANQGSEA. Including the terminal cysteine and phenylalanine, the CDR3 comprises 12 residues. The CDR3 DNA has 36 bases and is translated from base 1. V is cut back by 5 bases and J by 7 bases, with 7 bases in the junction unmatched. The time point label on this specimen signifies: after neoadjuvant nivolumab, at surgical resection. Patients had been newly diagnosed with stage II-IVA oral cavity squamous cell carcinoma, and no prior systemic or radiation treatment had been given to the patients. Everyone in the cohort had locally advanced, HPV-negative oral cavity squamous cell carcinoma. Peripheral blood mononuclear cells were analyzed directly, without maintenance or expansion in culture. Samples came from a longitudinal correlative study of a single-arm phase II trial of neoadjuvant nivolumab in oral cavity squamous cell carcinoma. Subject-matched pre- and post-treatment PBMCs and tumors from three responders and three non-responders were subjected to genomic DNA-based TCRbeta sequencing. Peripheral blood mononuclear cells were drawn once before nivolumab treatment and a second time after treatment, when surgery took place. The Maxwell RSC DNA from Cells kit was used to isolate genomic DNA from PBMCs.

Material: PBMCs, obtained after nivolumab (anti-PD-1) treatment. The receptor chain draws on TRBV29-1 and TRBJ2-7; 8 bases in between match TRBD2. The source of this sequence is a person between 40 and 79 years old with oral cavity squamous cell carcinoma. CDR3 reads: CSVRGGSSEQYF. The DNA sequence is as follows: TGCAGCGTTCGGGGGGGTTCGAGTGAGCAGTACTTC.